The 27 T cell receptor beta chains below all came from one sample that was sequenced in a study of shared clonotypes between healthy human individuals. Assay used: immunoSEQ multiplex PCR; TCRdb lists only in-frame clones, some missing. The sample includes under 1,900,000 clones, less than 99% of them seen just once. The sample comprised naive CD4+ T cells sorted from blood. The subset here: CD45RA+ positively selected. Receptors were obtained from a man aged 30-40 years in good health.

This sequence joins TRBV7-3 and TRBJ1-1; TRBD1 matches at 7 bases. The junction had 2 bases not matched to a gene; V was cut back by 0 bases and J by 1 base. Germline V gene lookup returns CDR1 SGHTA and CDR2 FQGTGA. The CDR3 length is 15 residues. The CDR3 loop reads CASSLTSGGNTEAFF. The CDR3 DNA reads TGTGCCAGCAGCTTAACCTCAGGGGGGAACACTGAAGCTTTCTTT.

The chain employs TRBV5-6 and TRBJ1-3; D ambiguous. Trimming took off 2 bases at V and 4 bases at J, with 16 bases between the two ends. The germline CDR1 and CDR2 sequences are SGHDT and YYEEEE. The CDR3 spans 16 residues. The CDR3 bases are TGTGCCAGCAGCTTAATTTTCCCTGGTAGGGGAAACACCATATATTTT. This codes for CASSLIFPGRGNTIYF.

CDR3: CASSLEAGAGTGELFF. DNA of the CDR3: TGCGCCAGCAGCTTGGAAGCTGGAGCGGGCACCGGGGAGCTGTTTTTT. The rearrangement links TRBV5-1 to TRBJ2-2, with D possibly TRBD2 on 6 matching bases. With 0 bases removed from V and 4 bases from J, the gap between germline ends came to 13 bases. The CDR3 totals 16 residues. Germline loops: CDR1 SGHRS, CDR2 YFSETQ. Variable domain in full (rest from reference TRBV5-1 and TRBJ2-2): KAGVTQTPRYLIKTRGQQVTLSCSPISGHRSVSWYQQTPGQGLQFLFEYFSETQRNKGNFPGRFSGRQFSNSRSEMNVSTLELGDSALYLCASSLEAGAGTGELFFGEGSRLTVL.

CDR3 loop: CASSFIIQGSNQPQHF. CDR3 sequence (DNA): TGTGCCAGCAGTTTCATTATCCAGGGGAGCAATCAGCCCCAGCATTTT. The V call is TRBV28, the J call TRBJ1-5, with D perhaps TRBD1 (6 bases). The germline gives CDR1 MDHEN, CDR2 SYDVKM. The ends were cut back, 3 bases at V and 1 base at J, with 13 bases in the middle. The length of the CDR3 is 16 residues.

This clone was seen a single time. The V and J genes are TRBV28 and TRBJ2-2, with D possibly TRBD2 on 6 matching bases. The CDR3 totals 14 residues. The ends were cut back, 5 bases at V and 5 bases at J, with 12 bases in the middle. Germline V CDR1 and CDR2: MDHEN, SYDVKM. CDR3 in amino acids: CASSPPGVTGELFF. CDR3 DNA sequence: TGTGCCAGCAGTCCTCCGGGGGTTACCGGGGAGCTGTTTTTT.

This chain connects TRBV2 to TRBJ1-1, with TRBD1 identical over 7 bases. Germline V gene lookup returns CDR1 SNHLY and CDR2 FYNNEI. V shed 3 bases and J 0 bases; nucleotides not matched to a gene: 7. The CDR3 runs to 16 residues. Written as DNA, the CDR3 is TGTGCCAGCAGTGATGAGGGGGCAAGAATGAACACTGAAGCTTTCTTT. Protein: CASSDEGARMNTEAFF.

The V gene is TRBV28, the J gene TRBJ2-1, with D maybe TRBD1 (7 bases). This CDR3 region has 15 residues. Germline-derived CDR1 and CDR2 are MDHEN and SYDVKM. The V gene lost 2 bases and the J gene lost 4 bases, with 12 bases spanning the gap. CDR3 in amino acids: CASSLRSGGYNEQFF. In nucleotides, the CDR3 is TGTGCCAGCAGTTTACGTTCAGGGGGGTACAATGAGCAGTTCTTC.

This rearrangement joins TRBV5-1 to TRBJ2-1, with D perhaps TRBD2 (6 bases). CDR1 and CDR2 from the germline V gene are SGHRS and YFSETQ. This CDR3 comprises 15 residues. Trimming took off 3 bases at V and 0 bases at J, with 10 bases between the two ends. As DNA, the CDR3 is TGCGCCAGCAGCTGGGAAGCGGGCTCCTACAATGAGCAGTTCTTC. It is translated as CASSWEAGSYNEQFF.

This chain links TRBV5-6 with TRBJ2-3, with 7 bases matching TRBD1. The CDR3 is 15 amino acids. Germline lookup yields CDR1 SGHDT and CDR2 YYEEEE. The V gene end was trimmed by 4 bases and the J gene end by 2 bases; junction bases not matched to a gene: 7. CDR3 residues: CASSPQGPATDTQYF. The CDR3 nucleotides are TGTGCCAGCAGCCCACAGGGGCCAGCCACAGATACGCAGTATTTT.

The rearrangement joins TRBV20-1 to TRBJ2-1; D possibly corresponds to TRBD2 (6 bases). This CDR3 has 11 amino acids. Germline V lookup: CDR1 DFQATT, CDR2 SNEGSKA (reference sequence). The CDR3 DNA sequence: TGCAGCAGTCTAGCGCATAGTGAGCAGTTCTTC. This sequence encodes CSSLAHSEQFF.

The chain joins TRBV5-1 to TRBJ2-7; the match to TRBD1 covers 11 bases. The CDR3 covers 14 residues. In germline, CDR1 is SGHRS, CDR2 YFSETQ. V dropped 4 bases and J dropped 4; count of bases not matched to a gene: 4. This CDR3 is CASSVDRGPYEQYF. CDR3 coding DNA: TGCGCCAGCAGCGTGGACAGGGGGCCGTACGAGCAGTACTTC.

The J gene is TRBJ1-3, the V gene TRBV6-5; D is perhaps TRBD1 (5 bases). Trimming took 0 bases from V and 3 from J, leaving 12 bases between them. CDR1 MNHEY and CDR2 SVGAGI come from the germline V gene. CDR3 length: 16 residues. CDR3 sequence (DNA): TGTGCCAGCAGTTACTCGACAGAATCCTTTGGAAACACCATATATTTT. It codes for CASSYSTESFGNTIYF.

This chain uses TRBV7-9 with TRBJ2-7; D gene uncertain. The V gene's germline CDR1 is SEHNR and CDR2 FQNEAQ (reference sequence). This CDR3 region has 13 residues. V shed 5 bases and J shed 1 base, with 9 bases lying between them. For the CDR3, the DNA is TGTGCCAGCAGCCCTACTCAATCCTACGAGCAGTACTTC. It specifies CASSPTQSYEQYF.

The chain is built from TRBV9 and TRBJ1-1, with D maybe TRBD1 (5 bases). Germline V gene sequence: CDR1 SGDLS, CDR2 YYNGEE. Trimming stripped 3 bases from V and 8 bases from J, with 11 bases between. The CDR3 consists of 12 residues. The CDR3, as DNA: TGTGCCAGCAGCGCTACGGGGACCGAAGCTTTCTTT. This gives the protein CASSATGTEAFF.

The gene calls are TRBV4-3 and TRBJ2-7; 11 bases agree with TRBD2. Per the germline V gene, CDR1 is LGHNA and CDR2 is YSLEER. Unmatched junction bases numbered 6, after V lost 1 base and J lost 1 base. The CDR3 loop spans 17 amino acids. As DNA, the CDR3 is TGCGCCAGCAGCCAAGGAGCCGGGACTAGCGGTTCCTACGAGCAGTACTTC. This translates into CASSQGAGTSGSYEQYF.

This sequence joins TRBV27 and TRBJ1-3; tentative D call: TRBD1 (5 bases). The CDR3 sequence is 16 residues long. Germline V gives CDR1 MNHEY, CDR2 SMNVEV (reference sequence). V gave up 6 bases and J gave up 4 bases, with 19 bases separating them. The CDR3 DNA reads TGTGCCAGCAGCCCGTGGGGAGGGACGGGAGGAAACACCATATATTTT. It codes for CASSPWGGTGGNTIYF.

The V gene is TRBV7-9, the J gene TRBJ2-3, with 11 bases fitting TRBD1. The length of the CDR3 is 16 residues. Per the germline V gene, CDR1 is SEHNR and CDR2 is FQNEAQ (reference sequence). The ends lost 5 bases at V and 0 bases at J; junction bases unmatched: 4. CDR3 sequence (DNA): TGTGCCAGCAGCCCTTGGGACAGGGGGAGCACAGATACGCAGTATTTT. Encoded protein: CASSPWDRGSTDTQYF. The complete variable domain, with remaining parts taken from reference TRBV7-9 and TRBJ2-3, reads DTGVSQNPRHKITKRGQNVTFRCDPISEHNRLYWYRQTLGQGPEFLTYFQNEAQLEKSRLLSDRFSAERPKGSFSTLEIQRTEQGDSAMYLCASSPWDRGSTDTQYFGPGTRLTVL.

The gene calls are TRBV7-9 and TRBJ2-7; 11 positions match TRBD2. Germline V lookup: CDR1 SEHNR, CDR2 FQNEAQ (reference sequence). V trimming: 0 bases; J trimming: 2 bases; junction bases outside the gene matches: 6. The CDR3 spans 17 residues. This CDR3 is CASSLAGTSGSPYEQYF. The CDR3 region has the DNA TGTGCCAGCAGCTTAGCAGGGACTAGCGGATCGCCCTACGAGCAGTACTTC. Full variable domain (remainder filled in from reference TRBV7-9 and TRBJ2-7): DTGVSQNPRHKITKRGQNVTFRCDPISEHNRLYWYRQTLGQGPEFLTYFQNEAQLEKSRLLSDRFSAERPKGSFSTLEIQRTEQGDSAMYLCASSLAGTSGSPYEQYFGPGTRLTVT.

The V gene is TRBV11-2, the J gene TRBJ2-1; D is undetermined. This CDR3 spans 14 amino acids. Trimming cost V 1 base and J 2 bases, with 6 bases left between them. Germline CDR1 reads SGHAT; CDR2 reads FQNNGV. The CDR3 sequence is CASSLVGPYNEQFF. The CDR3 DNA follows: TGTGCCAGCAGCTTAGTCGGGCCCTACAATGAGCAGTTCTTC.

The chain has TRBV4-1 and TRBJ2-1; tentatively, D is TRBD2 (5 bases). V was pared by 6 bases and J by 0 bases, with 12 bases between. This CDR3 is 15 amino acids long. Germline V gene data show CDR1 as MGHRA and CDR2 as YSYEKL. The CDR3 reads CASSPEGGSYNEQFF. Here the CDR3 DNA reads TGCGCCAGCAGTCCCGAGGGCGGCTCCTACAATGAGCAGTTCTTC.

This clone occurred once. This sequence joins TRBV28 and TRBJ2-7, with D possibly being TRBD2 (6 bases). Germline CDR1 and CDR2: MDHEN and SYDVKM. The CDR3 consists of 11 residues. The germline V and J ends were trimmed by 7 bases and 6 bases, with 10 bases remaining between them. The CDR3 loop is CASIGLSEQYF. The CDR3 nucleotides read TGTGCCAGCATTGGACTATCCGAGCAGTACTTC.

The V and J genes are TRBV2 and TRBJ2-2; perhaps TRBD2 as D (6 bases). Germline loops: CDR1 SNHLY, CDR2 FYNNEI. The germline V and J ends were trimmed by 7 bases and 3 bases, with 18 bases remaining between them. This CDR3 spans 16 amino acids. The CDR3: CASTKTSWGYTGELFF. The CDR3 DNA sequence: TGTGCCAGCACTAAGACTAGTTGGGGATACACCGGGGAGCTGTTTTTT.

The gene calls are TRBV7-9 and TRBJ2-7; either TRBD1 or TRBD2 may supply D (5 bases each). Germline CDR1 and CDR2: SEHNR and FQNEAQ (reference sequence). V was shortened by 5 bases and J by 3 bases, with 14 bases between the two germline ends. The CDR3 is made up of 14 amino acids. CDR3 region: CASSLRGSVYEQYF. For the CDR3, the DNA is TGTGCCAGCAGCCTAAGGGGTAGCGTCTACGAGCAGTACTTC.

This clone has just a few counts. The CDR3, as DNA: TGTGCCTCTAGCGGGAGGGTGGATGAGCAGTTCTTC. Translating it yields CASSGRVDEQFF. The rearrangement links TRBV30 to TRBJ2-1, with TRBD2 matching 12 bases. Germline values: CDR1 GTSNPN, CDR2 SVGIG (reference sequence). The CDR3 is made up of 12 amino acids. The junction had 3 bases not matched to a gene; V was cut back by 7 bases and J by 8 bases. Looking up the rest from reference TRBV30 and TRBJ2-1 gives the full variable domain: SQTIHQWPATLVQPVGSPLSLECTVEGTSNPNLYWYRQAAGRGLQLLFYSVGIGQISSEVPQNLSASRPQDRQFILSSKKLLLSDSGFYLCASSGRVDEQFFGPGTRLTVL.

This chain uses TRBV19 with TRBJ2-1; 7 bases fit TRBD2. This CDR3 contains 16 residues. Germline assignment: CDR1 LNHDA and CDR2 SQIVND (reference sequence). The V segment lost 5 bases and the J segment 6 bases; nucleotides outside the gene matches: 13. CDR3 nucleotides: TGTGCCAGTAGTCGATCACTAGCGTCGGGGTTCAATGAGCAGTTCTTC. Protein product: CASSRSLASGFNEQFF.

With regard to this clone: This CDR3 is also generated by other DNA sequences in the sample. The chain uses TRBV10-3 and TRBJ1-5, with 9 positions matching TRBD1. CDR3 size: 14 residues. V lost 4 bases, J lost 2 bases, and 0 bases stayed unmatched. The germline gives CDR1 ENHRY, CDR2 SYGVKD. This CDR3 is CAISGQGGNQPQHF. CDR3 nucleotides: TGTGCCATCAGTGGACAGGGGGGCAATCAGCCCCAGCATTTT.

V usage is TRBV28 and J usage is TRBJ2-3; D is perhaps TRBD1 or TRBD2 (5 bases each). Germline CDR1 is MDHEN and CDR2 is SYDVKM. V gave up 6 bases and J gave up 1 base, with 17 bases separating them. The CDR3 covers 16 residues. The CDR3 spells CASSDTYGAGTDTQYF. For the CDR3, the DNA is TGTGCCAGCAGCGACACATACGGGGCGGGCACAGATACGCAGTATTTT.